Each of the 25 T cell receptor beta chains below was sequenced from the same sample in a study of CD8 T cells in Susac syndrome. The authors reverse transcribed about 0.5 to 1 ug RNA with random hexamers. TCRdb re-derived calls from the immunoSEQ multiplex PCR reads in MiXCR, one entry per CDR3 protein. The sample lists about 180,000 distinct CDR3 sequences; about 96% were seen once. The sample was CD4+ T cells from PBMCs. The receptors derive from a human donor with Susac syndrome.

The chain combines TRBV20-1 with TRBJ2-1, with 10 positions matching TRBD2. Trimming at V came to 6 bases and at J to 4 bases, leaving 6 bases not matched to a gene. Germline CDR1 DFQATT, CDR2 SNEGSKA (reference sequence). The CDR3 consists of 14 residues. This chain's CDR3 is CSARTLAGYNEQFF. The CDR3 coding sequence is TGCAGTGCCCGGACACTAGCGGGGTACAATGAGCAGTTCTTC.

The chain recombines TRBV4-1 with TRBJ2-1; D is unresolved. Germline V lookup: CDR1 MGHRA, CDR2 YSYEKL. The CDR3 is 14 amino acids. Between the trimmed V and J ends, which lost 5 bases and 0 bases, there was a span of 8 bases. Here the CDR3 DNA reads TGCGCCAGCAGCGAACACAGCTCCTACAATGAGCAGTTCTTC. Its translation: CASSEHSSYNEQFF.

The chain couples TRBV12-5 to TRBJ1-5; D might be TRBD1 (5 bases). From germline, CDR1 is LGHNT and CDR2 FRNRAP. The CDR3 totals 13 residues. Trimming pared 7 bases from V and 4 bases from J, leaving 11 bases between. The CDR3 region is CASARDRNQPQHF. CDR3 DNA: TGTGCTAGTGCCCGGGACCGGAATCAGCCCCAGCATTTT.

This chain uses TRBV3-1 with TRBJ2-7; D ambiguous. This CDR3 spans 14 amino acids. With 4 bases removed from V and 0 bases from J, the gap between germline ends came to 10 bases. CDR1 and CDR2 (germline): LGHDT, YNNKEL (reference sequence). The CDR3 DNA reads TGTGCCAGCAGCCCGCGCCCCAGCTCCTACGAGCAGTACGTC. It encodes CASSPRPSSYEQYV.

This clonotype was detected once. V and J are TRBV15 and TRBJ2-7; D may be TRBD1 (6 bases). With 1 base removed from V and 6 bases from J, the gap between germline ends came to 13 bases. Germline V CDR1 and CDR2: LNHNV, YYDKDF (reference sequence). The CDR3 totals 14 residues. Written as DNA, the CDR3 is TGTGCCACCAGCAGAGTCCTCAGGGGTAGCGAGCAGTACTTC. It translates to CATSRVLRGSEQYF.

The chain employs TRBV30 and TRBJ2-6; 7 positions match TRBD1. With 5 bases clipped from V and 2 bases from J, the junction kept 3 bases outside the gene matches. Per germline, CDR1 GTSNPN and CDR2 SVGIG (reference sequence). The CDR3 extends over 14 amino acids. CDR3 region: CAWATGAGANVLTF. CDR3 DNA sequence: TGTGCCTGGGCCACAGGGGCTGGGGCCAACGTCCTGACTTTC.

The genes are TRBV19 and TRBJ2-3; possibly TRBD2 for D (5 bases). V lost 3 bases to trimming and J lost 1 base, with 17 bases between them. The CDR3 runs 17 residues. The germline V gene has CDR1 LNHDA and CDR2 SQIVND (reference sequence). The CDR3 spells CASSILVSGVGTDTQYF. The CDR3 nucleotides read TGTGCCAGTAGTATCCTCGTGAGCGGTGTTGGCACAGATACGCAGTATTTT.

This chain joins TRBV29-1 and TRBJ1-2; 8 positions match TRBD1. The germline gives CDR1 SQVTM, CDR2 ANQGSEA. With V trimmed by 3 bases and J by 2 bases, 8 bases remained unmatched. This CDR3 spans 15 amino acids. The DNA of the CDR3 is TGCAGCGTTGAGGTATACAGGGGGAAGAACTATGGCTACACCTTC. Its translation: CSVEVYRGKNYGYTF.

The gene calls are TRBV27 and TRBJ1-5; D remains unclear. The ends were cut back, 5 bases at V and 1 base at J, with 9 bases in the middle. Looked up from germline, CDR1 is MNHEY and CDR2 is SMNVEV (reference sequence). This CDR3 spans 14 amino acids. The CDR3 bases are TGTGCCAGCAGTATGATTGGGAGCAATCAGCCCCAGCATTTT. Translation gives CASSMIGSNQPQHF.

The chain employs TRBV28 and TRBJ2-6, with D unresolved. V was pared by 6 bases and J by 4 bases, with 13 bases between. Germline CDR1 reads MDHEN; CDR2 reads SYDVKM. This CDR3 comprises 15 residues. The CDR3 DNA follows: TGTGCCAGCAGCATAAGGACCCCCGGGGCCAACGTCCTGACTTTC. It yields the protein CASSIRTPGANVLTF.

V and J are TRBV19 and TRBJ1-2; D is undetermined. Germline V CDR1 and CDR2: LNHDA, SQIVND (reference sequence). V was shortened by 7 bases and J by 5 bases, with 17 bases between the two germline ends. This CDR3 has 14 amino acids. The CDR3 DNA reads TGTGCCAGTACCCCTGCACCGAGTCTATATGGCTACACCTTC. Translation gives CASTPAPSLYGYTF.

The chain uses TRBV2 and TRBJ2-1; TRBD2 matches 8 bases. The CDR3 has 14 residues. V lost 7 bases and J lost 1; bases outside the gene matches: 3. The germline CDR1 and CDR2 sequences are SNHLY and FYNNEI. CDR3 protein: CASNPGGSYNEQFF. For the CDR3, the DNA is TGTGCCAGCAACCCGGGGGGGTCCTACAATGAGCAGTTCTTC.

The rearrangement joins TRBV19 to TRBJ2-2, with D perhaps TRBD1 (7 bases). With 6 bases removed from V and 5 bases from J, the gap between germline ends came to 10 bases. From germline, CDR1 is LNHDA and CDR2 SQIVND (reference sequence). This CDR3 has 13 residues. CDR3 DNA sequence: TGTGCCAGTAGGACAGGGAGGACCGGGGAGCTGTTTTTT. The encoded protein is CASRTGRTGELFF.

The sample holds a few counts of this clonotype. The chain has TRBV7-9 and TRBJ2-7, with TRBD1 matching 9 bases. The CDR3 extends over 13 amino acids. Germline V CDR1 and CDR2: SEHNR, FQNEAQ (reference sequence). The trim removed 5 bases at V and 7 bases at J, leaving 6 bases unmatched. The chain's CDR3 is CASSTRQGGEQYV. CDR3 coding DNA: TGTGCCAGCAGCACCCGACAGGGGGGAGAGCAGTACGTC.

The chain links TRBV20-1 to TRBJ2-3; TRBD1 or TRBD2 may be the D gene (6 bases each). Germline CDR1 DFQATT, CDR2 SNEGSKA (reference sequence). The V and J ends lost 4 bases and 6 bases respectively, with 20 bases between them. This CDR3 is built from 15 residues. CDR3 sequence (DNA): TGCAGTGCTACGATAGGGGGGCGTAAGGAGGATACGCAGTATTTT. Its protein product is CSATIGGRKEDTQYF.

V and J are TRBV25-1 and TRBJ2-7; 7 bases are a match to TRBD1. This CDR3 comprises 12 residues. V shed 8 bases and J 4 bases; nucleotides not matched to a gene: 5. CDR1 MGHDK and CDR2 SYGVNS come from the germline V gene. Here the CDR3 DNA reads TGTGCCAGCCCAAGACAGGGTTACGAGCAGTACGTC. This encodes CASPRQGYEQYV.

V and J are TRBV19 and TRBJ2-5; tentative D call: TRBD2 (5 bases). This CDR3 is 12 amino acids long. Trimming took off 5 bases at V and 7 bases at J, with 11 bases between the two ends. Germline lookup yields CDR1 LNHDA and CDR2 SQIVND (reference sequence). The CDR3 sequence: CASSPRGLTQYF. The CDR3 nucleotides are TGTGCCAGTAGTCCCCGAGGGCTGACCCAGTACTTC.

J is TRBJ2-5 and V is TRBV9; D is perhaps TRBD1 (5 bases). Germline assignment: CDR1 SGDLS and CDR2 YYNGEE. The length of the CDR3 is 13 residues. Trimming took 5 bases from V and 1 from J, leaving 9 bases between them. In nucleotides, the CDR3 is TGTGCCAGCAGTGTGGACACCCAAGAGACCCAGTACTTC. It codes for CASSVDTQETQYF.

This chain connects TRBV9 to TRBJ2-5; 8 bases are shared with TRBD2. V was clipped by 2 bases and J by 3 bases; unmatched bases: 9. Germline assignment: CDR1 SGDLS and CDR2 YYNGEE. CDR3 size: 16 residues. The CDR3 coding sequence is TGTGCCAGCAGCGTTGCGGGGGGAGCGGGGAAAGAGACCCAGTACTTC. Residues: CASSVAGGAGKETQYF.

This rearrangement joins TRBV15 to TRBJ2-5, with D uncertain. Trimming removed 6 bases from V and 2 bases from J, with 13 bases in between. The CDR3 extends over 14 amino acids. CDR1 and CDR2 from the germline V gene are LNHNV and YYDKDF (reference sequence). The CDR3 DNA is TGTGCCACCAGTAAAGACCACCCACAAGAGACCCAGTACTTC. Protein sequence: CATSKDHPQETQYF. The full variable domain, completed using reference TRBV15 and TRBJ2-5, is DAMVIQNPRYQVTQFGKPVTLSCSQTLNHNVMYWYQQKSSQAPKLLFHYYDKDFNNEADTPDNFQSRRPNTSFCFLDIRSPGLGDTAMYLCATSKDHPQETQYFGPGTRLLVL.

The CDR3 protein is CASSFTRQPQHF. DNA of the CDR3: TGTGCCAGCAGTTTTACGCGTCAGCCCCAGCATTTT. The chain is built from TRBV28 and TRBJ1-5; D is unclear. Germline CDR1 MDHEN, CDR2 SYDVKM. Deletions cut 3 bases from V and 6 bases from J, with 6 bases between. The CDR3 runs 12 residues.

The CDR3 loop is CASSLAQPGIETQYF. CDR3 nucleotides: TGTGCCAGCAGCTTAGCGCAACCGGGGATAGAGACCCAGTACTTC. The V and J genes are TRBV7-9 and TRBJ2-5, with D possibly TRBD2 on 5 matching bases. Germline V lookup: CDR1 SEHNR, CDR2 FQNEAQ (reference sequence). The CDR3 contains 15 residues. The V and J ends lost 0 bases and 4 bases respectively, with 12 bases between them.

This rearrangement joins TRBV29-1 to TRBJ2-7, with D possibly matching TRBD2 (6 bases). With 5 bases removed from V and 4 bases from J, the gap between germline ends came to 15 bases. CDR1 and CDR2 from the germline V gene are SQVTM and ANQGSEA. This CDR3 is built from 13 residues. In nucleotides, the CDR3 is TGCAGCGTTCTAGCGTATCCCGAATACGAGCAGTACTTC. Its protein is CSVLAYPEYEQYF.

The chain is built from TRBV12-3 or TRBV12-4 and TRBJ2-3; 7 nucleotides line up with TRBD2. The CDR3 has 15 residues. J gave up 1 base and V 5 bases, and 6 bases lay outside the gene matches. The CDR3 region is CASSQGGPGTDTQYF. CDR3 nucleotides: TGTGCCAGCAGTCAGGGAGGGCCTGGCACAGATACGCAGTATTTT.

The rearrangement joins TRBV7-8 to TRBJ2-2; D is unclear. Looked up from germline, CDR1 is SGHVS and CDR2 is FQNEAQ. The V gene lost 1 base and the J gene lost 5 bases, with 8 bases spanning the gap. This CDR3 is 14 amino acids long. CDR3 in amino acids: CASSLDWRTGELFF. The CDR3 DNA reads TGTGCCAGCAGCTTAGACTGGCGTACCGGGGAGCTGTTTTTT.